This T cell receptor beta chain came from a study of T cells after posttransplantation cyclophosphamide. Study-wide results and limits: Donor CD8+ memory clones often dominated recipient blood repertoires at later times. Blood and skin or GI T cell repertoires showed limited TRB overlap. Recipient CMV seropositivity and CMV reactivation strongly tracked TRB clonality.

Method: immunoSEQ multiplex PCR; TCRdb's copy keeps in-frame clones and lacks some. Altogether some 9,000 clones are present, approximately 87% being singletons, with the ten largest covering more than 20%. This clone was recorded only once. What it binds is not known. Busulfan-fludarabine conditioning, marrow transplant, and cyclophosphamide on days +3 and +4 were administered. This CDR3 is built from 15 residues. V lost 7 bases and J 1 base, leaving 16 bases between the germline ends. CDR1 is LNHDA and CDR2 is SQIVND in the germline V gene (reference sequence). This receptor was obtained from a female patient between 40 and 55 years old who received an allogeneic stem cell transplant from an unrelated donor, was CMV-positive, and had no GVHD. Some T cells may be the graft donor's. Sequences were derived from PBMCs, sampled after allogeneic stem cell transplant with posttransplant cyclophosphamide. J is TRBJ1-1 and V is TRBV19, with D tentatively TRBD1 (6 bases). The CDR3 coding sequence is TGTGCCAGTACCTCCGCACAGGGCTGGAACACTGAAGCTTTCTTT. Translation gives CASTSAQGWNTEAFF.